What follows describes a single T cell receptor beta chain. Its target is not known. This sample stems from a study of CD8 T cells in Susac syndrome. Findings of the study overall: Clonal CD8+ expansion in Susac was highest in TEMRA cells and active patients.

The CDR3 loop spans 14 amino acids. Trimming cost V 2 bases and J 2 bases, with 10 bases left between them. Germline values: CDR1 ENHRY, CDR2 SYGVKD. After extraction with the RNeasy kit, roughly 0.5 to 1 ug of the RNA was reverse transcribed using random hexamers. TCRdb re-called the immunoSEQ multiplex PCR reads with MiXCR, one entry per CDR3 protein. The profile shows tens of thousands of distinct CDR3 sequences, 95% to 96% of them singletons. Sequenced input: CD8+ T cells from PBMCs. The receptor comes from a human donor with Susac syndrome. The chain is built from TRBV10-3 and TRBJ2-7, with a weak D call TRBD1 (5 bases). The CDR3 region has the DNA TGTGCCATCAGTGAGGGGCAGGGTGCCTACGAGCAGTACTTC. Amino acid sequence: CAISEGQGAYEQYF.